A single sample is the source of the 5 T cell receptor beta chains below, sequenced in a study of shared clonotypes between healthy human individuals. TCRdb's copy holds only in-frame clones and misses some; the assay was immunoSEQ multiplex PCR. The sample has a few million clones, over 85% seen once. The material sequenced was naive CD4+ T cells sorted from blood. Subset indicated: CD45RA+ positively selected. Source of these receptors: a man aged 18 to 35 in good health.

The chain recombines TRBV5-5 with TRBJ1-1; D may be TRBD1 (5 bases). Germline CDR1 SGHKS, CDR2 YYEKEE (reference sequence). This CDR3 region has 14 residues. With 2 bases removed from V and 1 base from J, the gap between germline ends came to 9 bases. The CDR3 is CASSFWGENTEAFF. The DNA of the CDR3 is TGTGCCAGCAGCTTCTGGGGGGAGAACACTGAAGCTTTCTTT. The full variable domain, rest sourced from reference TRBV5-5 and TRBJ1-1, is DAGVTQSPTHLIKTRGQQVTLRCSPISGHKSVSWYQQVLGQGPQFIFQYYEKEERGRGNFPDRFSARQFPNYSSELNVNALLLGDSALYLCASSFWGENTEAFFGQGTRLTVV.

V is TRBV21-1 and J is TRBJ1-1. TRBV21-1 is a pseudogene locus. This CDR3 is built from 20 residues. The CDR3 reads CASSKLGVIGGEGMNTEAFF. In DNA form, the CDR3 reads TGTGCCAGCAGCAAACTCGGGGTTATAGGGGGGGAAGGAATGAACACTGAAGCTTTCTTT.

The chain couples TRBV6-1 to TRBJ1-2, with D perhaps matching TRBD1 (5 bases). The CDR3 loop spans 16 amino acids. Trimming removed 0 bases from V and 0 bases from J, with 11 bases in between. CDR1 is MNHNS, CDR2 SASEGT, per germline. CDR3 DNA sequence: TGTGCCAGCAGTGAAGCGTCGGGACCTCCTAACTATGGCTACACCTTC. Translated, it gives CASSEASGPPNYGYTF.

The CDR3 region is CAWSVNSRRELFF. CDR3 sequence (DNA): TGTGCCTGGAGTGTGAATAGTCGGAGGGAGCTGTTTTTT. This chain connects TRBV30 to TRBJ2-2; D call uncertain. This CDR3 is 13 amino acids long. The V gene's germline CDR1 is GTSNPN and CDR2 SVGIG (reference sequence). The V end lost 0 bases, the J end lost 9 bases, and 11 bases lay between the germline ends.

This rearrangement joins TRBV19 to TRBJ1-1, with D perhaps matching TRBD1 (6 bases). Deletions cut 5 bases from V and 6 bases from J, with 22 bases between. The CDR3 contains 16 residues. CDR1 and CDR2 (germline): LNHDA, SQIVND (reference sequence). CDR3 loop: CASSPQRGVKWAEAFF. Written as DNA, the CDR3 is TGTGCCAGTAGTCCACAAAGGGGGGTAAAATGGGCTGAAGCTTTCTTT.